The subject of this entry is one TCR beta chain. Its antigen is undetermined. This entry is derived from a study of T-cell reconstitution after alpha-beta-depleted transplantation in children. General study results and limits: From surviving recipient T cells and thymic progenitors came the high day-60 TCRbeta diversity observed in some patients. Expanded graft clones numbering several hundred reportedly gave rise to alpha-beta T cells about two months after transplant. Among T cells one year after transplant, newly produced cells accounted for most counts and diversity.

The TCRbeta library was prepared with unique molecular identifiers. TCRdb itself ran the PCR reads through MiXCR, one entry per CDR3 protein. The sample lists under 750,000 distinct CDR3 sequences; roughly 24% were seen once. Between the trimmed V and J ends, which lost 0 bases and 2 bases, there was a span of 10 bases. Germline V gene sequence: CDR1 MGHRA, CDR2 YSYEKL. The CDR3 loop spans 15 amino acids. The TCR comes from a boy in the first two years of life who had a stem cell transplant for acute myeloid leukemia, so the T cells may come from the graft donor. V is TRBV4-1 and J is TRBJ1-2; D gene unclear. The sequencing here drew on PBMCs, mostly from graft donor cells, taken 360 days after TCRalphabeta/CD19-depleted stem cell transplant. The CDR3 nucleotides read TGCGCCAGCAGCCAAGATAGGACGGTGAACTATGGCTACACCTTC. Translated: CASSQDRTVNYGYTF.